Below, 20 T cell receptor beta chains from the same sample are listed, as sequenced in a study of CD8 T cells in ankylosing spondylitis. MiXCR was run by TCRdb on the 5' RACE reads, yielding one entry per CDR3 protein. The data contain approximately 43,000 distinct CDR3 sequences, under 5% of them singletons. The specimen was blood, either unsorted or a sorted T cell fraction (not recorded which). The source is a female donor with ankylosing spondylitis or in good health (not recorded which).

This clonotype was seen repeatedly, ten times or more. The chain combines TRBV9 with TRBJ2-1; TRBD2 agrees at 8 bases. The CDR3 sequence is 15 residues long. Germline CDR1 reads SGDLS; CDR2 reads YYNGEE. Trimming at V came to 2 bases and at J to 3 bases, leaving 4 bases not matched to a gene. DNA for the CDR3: TGTGCCAGCAGCGTTGCGGGGGGCGGCTACAATGAGCAGTTCTTC. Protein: CASSVAGGGYNEQFF.

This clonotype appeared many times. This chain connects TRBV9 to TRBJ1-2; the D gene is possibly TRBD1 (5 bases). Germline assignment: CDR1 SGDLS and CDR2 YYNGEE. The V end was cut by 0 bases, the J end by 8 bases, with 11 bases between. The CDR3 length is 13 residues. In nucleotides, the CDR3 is TGTGCCAGCAGCGTAGCCCCCGAGGGGGGCTACACCTTC. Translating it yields CASSVAPEGGYTF.

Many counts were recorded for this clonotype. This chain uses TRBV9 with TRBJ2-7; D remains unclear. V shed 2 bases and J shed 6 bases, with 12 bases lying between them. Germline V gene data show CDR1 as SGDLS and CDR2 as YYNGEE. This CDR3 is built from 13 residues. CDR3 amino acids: CASSVEPVGEQYF. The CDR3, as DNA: TGTGCCAGCAGCGTGGAGCCGGTGGGCGAGCAGTACTTC.

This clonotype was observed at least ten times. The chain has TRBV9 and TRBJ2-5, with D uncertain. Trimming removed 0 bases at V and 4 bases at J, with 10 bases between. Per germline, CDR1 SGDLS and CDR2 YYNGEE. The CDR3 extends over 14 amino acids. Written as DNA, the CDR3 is TGTGCCAGCAGCGTAGAAGCCAGTTTAGAGACCCAGTACTTC. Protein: CASSVEASLETQYF.

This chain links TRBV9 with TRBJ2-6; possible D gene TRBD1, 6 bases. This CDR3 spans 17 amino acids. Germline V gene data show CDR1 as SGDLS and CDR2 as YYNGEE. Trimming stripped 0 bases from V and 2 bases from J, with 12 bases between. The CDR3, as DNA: TGTGCCAGCAGCGTAGGGGGGCGAGTTACTGGGGCCAACGTCCTGACTTTC. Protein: CASSVGGRVTGANVLTF.

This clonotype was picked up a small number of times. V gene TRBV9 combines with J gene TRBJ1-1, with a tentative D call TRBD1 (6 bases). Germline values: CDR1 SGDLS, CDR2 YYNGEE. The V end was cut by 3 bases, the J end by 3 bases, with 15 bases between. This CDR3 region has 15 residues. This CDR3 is CASSERQDGYTEAFF. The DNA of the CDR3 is TGTGCCAGCAGCGAGAGACAGGATGGGTACACTGAAGCTTTCTTT.

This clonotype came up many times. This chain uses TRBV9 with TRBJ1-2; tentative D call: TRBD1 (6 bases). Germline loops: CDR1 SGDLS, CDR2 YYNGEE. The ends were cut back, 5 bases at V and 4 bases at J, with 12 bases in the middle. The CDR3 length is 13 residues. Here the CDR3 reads CASRAGTSYGYTF. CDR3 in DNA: TGTGCCAGCAGAGCTGGGACATCCTATGGCTACACCTTC.

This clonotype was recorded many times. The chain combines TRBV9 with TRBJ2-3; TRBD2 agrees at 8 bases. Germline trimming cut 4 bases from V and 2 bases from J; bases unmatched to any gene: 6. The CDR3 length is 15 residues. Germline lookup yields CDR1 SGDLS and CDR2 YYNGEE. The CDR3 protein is CASSPRAGVTDTQYF. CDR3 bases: TGTGCCAGCAGCCCCCGAGCGGGGGTCACAGATACGCAGTATTTT.

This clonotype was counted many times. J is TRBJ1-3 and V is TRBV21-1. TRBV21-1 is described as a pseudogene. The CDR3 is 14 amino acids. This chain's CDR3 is CASSVRTAGNTIYF. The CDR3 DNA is TGTGCCAGCAGCGTCCGGACGGCGGGAAACACCATATATTTT.

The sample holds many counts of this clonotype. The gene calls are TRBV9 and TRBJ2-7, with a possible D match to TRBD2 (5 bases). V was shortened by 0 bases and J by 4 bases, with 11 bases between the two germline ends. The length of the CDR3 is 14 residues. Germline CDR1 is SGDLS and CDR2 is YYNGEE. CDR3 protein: CASSVARDGYEQYF. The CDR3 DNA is TGTGCCAGCAGCGTAGCGAGGGATGGGTACGAGCAGTACTTC.

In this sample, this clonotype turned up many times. CDR3 sequence (DNA): TGTGCCAGCAGCGGATCGAGGGGAAATGAGCAGTTCTTC. It specifies CASSGSRGNEQFF. V gene TRBV9 combines with J gene TRBJ2-1; D assignment may be TRBD1 or TRBD2 (5 bases each). The CDR3 runs to 13 residues. V lost 3 bases, J lost 7 bases, and 11 bases lay in between. Germline assignment: CDR1 SGDLS and CDR2 YYNGEE.

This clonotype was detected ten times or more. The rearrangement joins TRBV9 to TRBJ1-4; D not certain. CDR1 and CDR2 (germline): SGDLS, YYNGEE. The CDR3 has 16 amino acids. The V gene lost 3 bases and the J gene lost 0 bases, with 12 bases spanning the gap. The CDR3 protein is CASSDTPGATNEKLFF. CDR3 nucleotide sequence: TGTGCCAGCAGCGACACCCCCGGGGCAACTAATGAAAAACTGTTTTTT.

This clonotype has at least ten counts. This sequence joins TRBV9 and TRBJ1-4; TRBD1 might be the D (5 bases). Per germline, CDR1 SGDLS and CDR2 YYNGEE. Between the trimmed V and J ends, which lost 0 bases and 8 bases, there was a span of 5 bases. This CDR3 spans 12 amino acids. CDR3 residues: CASSVAGEKLFF. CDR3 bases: TGTGCCAGCAGCGTAGCAGGGGAAAAACTGTTTTTT.

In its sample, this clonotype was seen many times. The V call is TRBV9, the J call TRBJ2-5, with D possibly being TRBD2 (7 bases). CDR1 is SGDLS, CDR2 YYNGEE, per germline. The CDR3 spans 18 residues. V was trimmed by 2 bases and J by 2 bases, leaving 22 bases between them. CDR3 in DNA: TGTGCCAGCAGCGTCCAACCCGGACGGGGGGCTCCTCAAGAGACCCAGTACTTC. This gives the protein CASSVQPGRGAPQETQYF.

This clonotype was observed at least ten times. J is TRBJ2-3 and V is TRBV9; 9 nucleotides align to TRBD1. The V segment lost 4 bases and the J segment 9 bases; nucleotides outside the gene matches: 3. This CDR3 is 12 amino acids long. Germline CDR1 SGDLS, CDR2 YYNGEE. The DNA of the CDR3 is TGTGCCAGCAGCACCGGACAGGGGACGCAGTATTTT. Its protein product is CASSTGQGTQYF.

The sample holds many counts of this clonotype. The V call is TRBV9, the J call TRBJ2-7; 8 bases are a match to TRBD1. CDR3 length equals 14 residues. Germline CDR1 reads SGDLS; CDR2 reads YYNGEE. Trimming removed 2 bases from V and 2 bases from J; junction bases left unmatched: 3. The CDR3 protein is CASSVRTGTYEQYF. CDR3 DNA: TGTGCCAGCAGCGTCCGGACAGGGACCTACGAGCAGTACTTC.

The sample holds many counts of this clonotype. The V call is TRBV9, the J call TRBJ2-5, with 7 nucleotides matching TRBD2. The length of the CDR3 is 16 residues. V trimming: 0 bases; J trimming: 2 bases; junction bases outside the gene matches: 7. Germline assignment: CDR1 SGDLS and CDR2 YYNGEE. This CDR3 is CASSVASSGGQETQYF. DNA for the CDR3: TGTGCCAGCAGCGTAGCGTCTAGCGGAGGACAAGAGACCCAGTACTTC.

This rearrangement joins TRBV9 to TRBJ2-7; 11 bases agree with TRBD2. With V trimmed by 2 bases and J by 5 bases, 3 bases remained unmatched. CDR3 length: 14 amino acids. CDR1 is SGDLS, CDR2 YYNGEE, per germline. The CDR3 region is CASSVSSGGNEQYF. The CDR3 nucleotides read TGTGCCAGCAGCGTCTCTAGCGGGGGGAACGAGCAGTACTTC.

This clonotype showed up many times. The CDR3 loop reads CASSVLTSGGVETQYF. Written as DNA, the CDR3 is TGTGCCAGCAGCGTATTGACTAGCGGGGGGGTTGAGACCCAGTACTTC. The chain carries TRBV9 and TRBJ2-5; TRBD2 aligns across 14 bases. CDR3 length: 16 amino acids. Losses at the gene ends were 1 base for V and 5 bases for J; bases not matched to a gene: 4. Germline V lookup: CDR1 SGDLS, CDR2 YYNGEE.

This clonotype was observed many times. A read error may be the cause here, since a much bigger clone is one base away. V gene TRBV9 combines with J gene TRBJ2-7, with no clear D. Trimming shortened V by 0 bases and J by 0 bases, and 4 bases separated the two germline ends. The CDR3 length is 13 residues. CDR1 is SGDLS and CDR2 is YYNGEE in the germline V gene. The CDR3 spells CASSVAFSYEQYF. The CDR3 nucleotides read TGTGCCAGCAGCGTAGCTTTCTCCTACGAGCAGTACTTC.